This T cell receptor (beta chain) was captured by sequencing in a study of T cells in localized non-small cell lung cancer. Study-wide results and limits: Measurement of T cell clonality placed uninvolved adjacent lung highest, above the level in tumor. As only one tumor region underwent sequencing, heterogeneity remains possible. In adjacent lung, a median around 57 of the top 100 tumor clones were found.

This clone was seen only once. Its specificity is not known. Per germline, CDR1 MGHDK and CDR2 SYGVNS. The CDR3 consists of 16 residues. The ends were cut back, 5 bases at V and 3 bases at J, with 18 bases in the middle. TCRdb's table, derived via immunoSEQ multiplex PCR, lists solely in-frame clones and lacks some. The sample includes 40,000 to 50,000 clones, 88% of them seen just once. V gene TRBV25-1 combines with J gene TRBJ2-3; the D gene is possibly TRBD2 (5 bases). The material was peripheral blood, obtained before any cancer treatment. This TCR was sampled from an older female donor with stage I squamous cell lung carcinoma. In DNA, the CDR3 is TGTGCCAGCAGTCAATCCTTGGGCGGCGGGACAGATACGCAGTATTTT. Encoded protein: CASSQSLGGGTDTQYF.